What follows describes a single T cell receptor (beta chain). The trim removed 1 base at V and 6 bases at J, leaving 8 bases unmatched. The CDR3 runs to 15 residues. Germline V gene lookup returns CDR1 MGHRA and CDR2 YSYEKL. Here immunoSEQ multiplex PCR was the method, and the copy in TCRdb shows in-frame clones only, minus some. This sample carries approximately 100,000 clones, over 70% of them seen once, and the ten largest clones take 10% to 15%. This sample was included in a study of blood T cell repertoires in COVID-19. Study-wide background: Italy, Spain and the United States were the sources of the convalescent and acute COVID-19 samples. In each case, the material was cDNA or gDNA derived from T cells, B-cell-depleted T cells, or PBMCs.

V and J are TRBV4-1 and TRBJ1-1, with 7 bases that match TRBD1. The sequenced sample was peripheral blood. The receptor comes from a human donor in a cohort sampled during active or convalescent COVID-19. DNA of the CDR3: TGCGCCAGCAGCCAAGGTGACAGGGTATTGGCTGAAGCTTTCTTT. Translated, it gives CASSQGDRVLAEAFF.